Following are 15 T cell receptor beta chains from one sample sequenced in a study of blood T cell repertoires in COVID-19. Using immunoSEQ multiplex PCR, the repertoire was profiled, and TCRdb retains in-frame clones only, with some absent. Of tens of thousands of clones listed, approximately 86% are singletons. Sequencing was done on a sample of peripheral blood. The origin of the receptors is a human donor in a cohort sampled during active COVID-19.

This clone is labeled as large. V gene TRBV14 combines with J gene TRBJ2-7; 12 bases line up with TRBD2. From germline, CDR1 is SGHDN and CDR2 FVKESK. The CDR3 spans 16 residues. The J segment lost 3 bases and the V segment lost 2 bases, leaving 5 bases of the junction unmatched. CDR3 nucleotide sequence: TGTGCCAGCAGCCAAAGACTAGCGGGAGTTAGCTACGAGCAGTACTTC. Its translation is CASSQRLAGVSYEQYF.

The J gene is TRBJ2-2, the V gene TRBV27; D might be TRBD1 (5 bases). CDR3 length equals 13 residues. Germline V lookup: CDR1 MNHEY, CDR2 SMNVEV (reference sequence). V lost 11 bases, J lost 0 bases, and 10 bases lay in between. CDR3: CAVQDTNTGELFF. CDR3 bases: TGTGCCGTCCAGGACACGAACACCGGGGAGCTGTTTTTT.

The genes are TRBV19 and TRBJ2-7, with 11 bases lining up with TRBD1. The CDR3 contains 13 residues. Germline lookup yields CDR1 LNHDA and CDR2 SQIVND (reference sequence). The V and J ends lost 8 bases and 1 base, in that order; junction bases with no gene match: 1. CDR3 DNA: TGTGCCAGTGGACAGGGGGCTTCCTACGAGCAGTACTTC. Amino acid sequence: CASGQGASYEQYF.

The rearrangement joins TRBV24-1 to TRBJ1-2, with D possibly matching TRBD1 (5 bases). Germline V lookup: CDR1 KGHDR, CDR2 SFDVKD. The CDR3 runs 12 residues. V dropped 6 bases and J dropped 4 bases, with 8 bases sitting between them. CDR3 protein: CATSPGFYGYTF. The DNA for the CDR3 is TGTGCCACCAGTCCAGGGTTCTATGGCTACACCTTC.

DNA of the CDR3: TGCAGCAGTAGGGCGGGAGGGCTCTGGAATGAGCAGTTCTTC. Translated: CSSRAGGLWNEQFF. The chain uses TRBV29-1 and TRBJ2-1, with TRBD2 matching over 9 bases. The germline V gene encodes CDR1 SQVTM and CDR2 ANQGSEA. The CDR3 contains 14 residues. V trimming: 8 bases; J trimming: 7 bases; junction bases outside the gene matches: 12.

The chain's CDR3 is CASSRKGALEQETQYF. CDR3 DNA sequence: TGTGCCAGCAGCCGGAAGGGGGCGCTGGAACAAGAGACCCAGTACTTC. The rearrangement links TRBV5-5 to TRBJ2-5; 7 bases are a match to TRBD1. Unmatched junction bases numbered 11, after V lost 4 bases and J lost 2 bases. The CDR3 extends over 16 amino acids. The germline V gene has CDR1 SGHKS and CDR2 YYEKEE (reference sequence).

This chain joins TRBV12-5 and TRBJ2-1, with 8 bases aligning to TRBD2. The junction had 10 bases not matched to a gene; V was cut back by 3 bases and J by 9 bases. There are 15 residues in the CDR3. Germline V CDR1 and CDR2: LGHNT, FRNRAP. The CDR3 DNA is TGTGCTAGTGGTTTCGGGTCGGGAGGGGGAGGTGAGCAGTTCTTC. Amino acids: CASGFGSGGGGEQFF.

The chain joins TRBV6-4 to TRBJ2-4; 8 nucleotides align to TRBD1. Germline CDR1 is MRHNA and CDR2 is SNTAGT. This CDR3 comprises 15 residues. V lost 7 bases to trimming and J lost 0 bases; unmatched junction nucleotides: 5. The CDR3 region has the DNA TGTGCCAGCAAAGACGGGACAGGAGCCAAAAACATTCAGTACTTC. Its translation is CASKDGTGAKNIQYF.

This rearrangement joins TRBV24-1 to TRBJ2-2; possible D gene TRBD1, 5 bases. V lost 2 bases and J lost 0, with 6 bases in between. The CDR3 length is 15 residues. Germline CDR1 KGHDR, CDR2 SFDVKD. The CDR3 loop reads CATSDWTPNTGELFF. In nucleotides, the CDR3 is TGTGCCACCAGTGATTGGACACCGAACACCGGGGAGCTGTTTTTT.

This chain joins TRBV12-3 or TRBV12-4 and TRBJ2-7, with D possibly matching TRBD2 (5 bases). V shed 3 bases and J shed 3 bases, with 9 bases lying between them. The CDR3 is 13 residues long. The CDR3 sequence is CASSLWTHYEQYF. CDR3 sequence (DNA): TGTGCCAGCAGTTTGTGGACTCACTACGAGCAGTACTTC.

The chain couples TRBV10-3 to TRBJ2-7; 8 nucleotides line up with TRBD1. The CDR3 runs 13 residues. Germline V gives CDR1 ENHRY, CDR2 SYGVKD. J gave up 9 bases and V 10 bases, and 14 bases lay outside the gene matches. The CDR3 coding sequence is TGTGCCACCGAGTCGGACAGGGACTGGGGGCAGTACTTC. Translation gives CATESDRDWGQYF.

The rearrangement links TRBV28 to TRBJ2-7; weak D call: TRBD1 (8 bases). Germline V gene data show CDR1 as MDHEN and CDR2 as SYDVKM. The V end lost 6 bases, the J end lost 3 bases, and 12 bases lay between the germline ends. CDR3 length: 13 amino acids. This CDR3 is CASRTGGVYEQYF. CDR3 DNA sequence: TGTGCCAGCAGAACAGGGGGGGTCTACGAGCAGTACTTC. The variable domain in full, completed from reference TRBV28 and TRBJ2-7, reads DVKVTQSSRYLVKRTGEKVFLECVQDMDHENMFWYRQDPGLGLRLIYFSYDVKMKEKGDIPEGYSVSREKKERFSLILESASTNQTSMYLCASRTGGVYEQYFGPGTRLTVT.

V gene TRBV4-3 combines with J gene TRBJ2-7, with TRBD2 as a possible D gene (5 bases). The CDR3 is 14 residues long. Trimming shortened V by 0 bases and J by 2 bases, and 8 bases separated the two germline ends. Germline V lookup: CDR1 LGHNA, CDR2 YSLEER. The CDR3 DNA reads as TGCGCCAGCAGCCAAGATTTGACTACCTACGAGCAGTACTTC. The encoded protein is CASSQDLTTYEQYF.

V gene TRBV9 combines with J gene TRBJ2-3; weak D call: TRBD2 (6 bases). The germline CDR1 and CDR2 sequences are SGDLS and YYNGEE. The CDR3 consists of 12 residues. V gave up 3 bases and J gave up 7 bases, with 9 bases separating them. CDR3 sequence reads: CASSGLEHTQYF. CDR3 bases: TGTGCCAGCAGCGGACTAGAGCATACGCAGTATTTT.

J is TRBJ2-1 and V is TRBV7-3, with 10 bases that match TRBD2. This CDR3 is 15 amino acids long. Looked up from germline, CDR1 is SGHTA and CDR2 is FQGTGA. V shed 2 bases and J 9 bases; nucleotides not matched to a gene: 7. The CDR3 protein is CASSLGTSGKVEQFF. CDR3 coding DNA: TGTGCCAGCAGCTTAGGCACTAGCGGGAAGGTTGAGCAGTTCTTC.